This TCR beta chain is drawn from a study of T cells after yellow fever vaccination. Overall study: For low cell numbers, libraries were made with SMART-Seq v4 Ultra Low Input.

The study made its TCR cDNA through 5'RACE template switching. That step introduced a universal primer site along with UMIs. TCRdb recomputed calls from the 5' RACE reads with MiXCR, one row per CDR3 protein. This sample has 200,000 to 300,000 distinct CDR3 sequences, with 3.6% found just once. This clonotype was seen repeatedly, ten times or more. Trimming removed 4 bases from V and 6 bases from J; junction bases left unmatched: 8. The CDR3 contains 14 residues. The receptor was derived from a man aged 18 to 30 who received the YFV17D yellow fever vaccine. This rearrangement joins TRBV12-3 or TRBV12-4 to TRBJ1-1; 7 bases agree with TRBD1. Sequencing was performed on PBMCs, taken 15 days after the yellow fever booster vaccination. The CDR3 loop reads CASSSTGDWAEAFF. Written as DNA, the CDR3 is TGTGCCAGCAGTTCAACAGGGGACTGGGCTGAAGCTTTCTTT.